The 12 T cell receptor beta chains presented below share a single source sample, sequenced in a study of cytomegalovirus exposure and HLA in healthy donors. This PCR relied on a set of 60 Vbeta primers and 13 Jbeta primers. The method was immunoSEQ multiplex PCR; TCRdb's version includes in-frame clones alone and lacks a portion of them. There are approximately 170,000 clones in the sample; roughly 84% occur only once, and 1.2% lies in the top ten. The specimen was PBMCs. These receptors were taken from a boy younger than 10 in good health and CMV-seronegative.

V is TRBV14 and J is TRBJ1-1; TRBD1 aligns across 7 bases. Germline-derived CDR1 and CDR2 are SGHDN and FVKESK. The CDR3 has 13 residues. With V trimmed by 6 bases and J by 3 bases, 4 bases remained unmatched. The CDR3 nucleotides read TGTGCCAGCAGACAAACAGGGGACACTGAAGCTTTCTTT. Translating gives CASRQTGDTEAFF.

This chain uses TRBV2 with TRBJ1-3; possible D gene TRBD1, 5 bases. The germline V gene encodes CDR1 SNHLY and CDR2 FYNNEI. This CDR3 comprises 14 residues. V dropped 4 bases and J dropped 1 base, with 8 bases sitting between them. The CDR3, as DNA: TGTGCCAGCAGTGGGCAGGGTTCTGGAAACACCATATATTTT. It encodes CASSGQGSGNTIYF.

As to this clone: The sample has other DNA sequences that encode this CDR3 too. The chain uses TRBV6-5 and TRBJ2-7; 11 nucleotides match TRBD1. V shed 2 bases, J shed 4 bases, and the junction held 1 base outside the gene matches. CDR3 length: 14 residues. Germline V lookup: CDR1 MNHEY, CDR2 SVGAGI. The CDR3 loop is CASSYGQGAYEQYF. The CDR3 region has the DNA TGTGCCAGCAGTTACGGACAGGGGGCTTACGAGCAGTACTTC.

The V and J genes are TRBV5-5 and TRBJ2-7; tentative D call: TRBD2 (6 bases). Germline V gene sequence: CDR1 SGHKS, CDR2 YYEKEE (reference sequence). Trimming shortened V by 4 bases and J by 3 bases, and 14 bases separated the two germline ends. The CDR3 sequence is 14 residues long. This CDR3 is CASSSQAGNYEQYF. The CDR3 nucleotides read TGTGCCAGCAGCAGTCAGGCGGGAAACTACGAGCAGTACTTC.

V is TRBV21-1 and J is TRBJ1-2; TRBD1, the table's D call, was not compared with the DNA. TRBV21-1 has pseudogene status. This CDR3 is built from 14 residues. CDR3 nucleotides: TGTGCCAGCAGCTTCCAGGGGCCCTGCTATGGCTACACCTTC. This encodes CASSFQGPCYGYTF.

The chain has TRBV18 and TRBJ2-1, with 8 positions matching TRBD2. Looked up from germline, CDR1 is KGHSH and CDR2 is LQKENI. The CDR3 is 16 residues long. J was trimmed by 4 bases and V by 2 bases; bases with no gene match: 7. The DNA for the CDR3 is TGTGCCAGCTCACCATTACGGGAGGGCGGGTACAATGAGCAGTTCTTC. Its translation is CASSPLREGGYNEQFF.

The CDR3 DNA sequence: TGTGCCAGCAGTTCCCCGGGCGGGGGTAATGAAAAACTGTTTTTT. Its translation is CASSSPGGGNEKLFF. The chain recombines TRBV6-5 with TRBJ1-4, with TRBD1 as a possible D gene (5 bases). This CDR3 comprises 15 residues. The germline gives CDR1 MNHEY, CDR2 SVGAGI. The V gene lost 4 bases and the J gene lost 4 bases, with 13 bases spanning the gap.

The rearrangement joins TRBV6-5 to TRBJ1-2; 8 bases line up with TRBD1. Germline-derived CDR1 and CDR2 are MNHEY and SVGAGI. The CDR3 runs to 12 residues. The ends lost 8 bases at V and 7 bases at J; junction bases unmatched: 6. CDR3 sequence: CASGQGVTGYTF. The CDR3 coding sequence is TGTGCCAGCGGACAGGGAGTGACTGGCTACACCTTC.

The chain is built from TRBV11-1 and TRBJ2-2; a weak D match, TRBD2 (6 bases). Germline CDR1 is SGHAT and CDR2 is FQDESV (reference sequence). The CDR3 consists of 13 residues. V lost 5 bases, J lost 4 bases, and 8 bases lay in between. For the CDR3, the DNA is TGTGCCAGCAGCGGGACTTTCACCGGGGAGCTGTTTTTT. Its protein is CASSGTFTGELFF.

The rearrangement uses TRBV9 and TRBJ1-1, with TRBD1 matching 10 bases. V gave up 4 bases and J gave up 4 bases; unmatched junction bases: 7. This CDR3 has 15 residues. In germline, CDR1 is SGDLS, CDR2 YYNGEE. DNA for the CDR3: TGTGCCAGCAGCCCGAGGTGGACAGGGGGCACTGAAGCTTTCTTT. Protein: CASSPRWTGGTEAFF.

This chain connects TRBV5-1 to TRBJ2-1, with D maybe TRBD1 (5 bases). The CDR3 length is 16 residues. Germline CDR1 is SGHRS and CDR2 is YFSETQ. V lost 0 bases to trimming and J lost 3 bases, with 13 bases between them. CDR3 amino acids: CASSLAQITGYNEQFF. In DNA form, the CDR3 reads TGCGCCAGCAGCTTGGCCCAGATAACAGGCTACAATGAGCAGTTCTTC.

This chain connects TRBV4-1 to TRBJ2-1; 12 positions match TRBD2. Trimming at V came to 8 bases and at J to 4 bases, leaving 9 bases not matched to a gene. In germline, CDR1 is MGHRA, CDR2 YSYEKL. CDR3 size: 16 residues. Here the CDR3 DNA reads TGCGCCAGCCGACCTAGCGGGAGGGCGGGTTACAATGAGCAGTTCTTC. It translates to CASRPSGRAGYNEQFF.